What follows are 3 T cell receptor beta chains derived from one specimen sequenced in a study of T cell changes during pregnancy in multiple sclerosis. Method: immunoSEQ multiplex PCR; TCRdb's copy keeps in-frame clones and lacks some. The sample includes about 68,000 clones, about nine tenths of them seen just once. Sequences were derived from peripheral blood, sampled in the third trimester of pregnancy. The receptor set was obtained from a female donor with multiple sclerosis, enrolled in a pregnancy study.

The V gene is TRBV6-5, the J gene TRBJ2-2; 8 bases line up with TRBD1. The CDR3 consists of 15 residues. CDR1 and CDR2 from the germline V gene are MNHEY and SVGAGI. The trim removed 5 bases at V and 4 bases at J, leaving 6 bases unmatched. The CDR3 here is CASSPGTGGTGELFF. The CDR3 coding sequence is TGTGCCAGCAGTCCGGGGACAGGAGGCACCGGGGAGCTGTTTTTT.

V is TRBV13 and J is TRBJ1-6, with 9 bases aligning to TRBD1. In germline, CDR1 is PRHDT, CDR2 FYEKMQ (reference sequence). The CDR3 is made up of 16 amino acids. Trimming cost V 5 bases and J 5 bases; bases outside gene matches: 7. The CDR3 DNA follows: TGTGCCAGCAGCGGGGAGGACAGGGGAAATAATTCACCCCTCCACTTT. This translates into CASSGEDRGNNSPLHF.

This clone was detected only once. The J gene is TRBJ1-3, the V gene TRBV7-2; TRBD1 is a possible D gene (5 bases). Trimming cost V 1 base and J 1 base, with 11 bases left between them. CDR1 SGHTA and CDR2 FQGNSA come from the germline V gene. The CDR3 covers 16 residues. The CDR3 here is CASSLVRGGSGNTIYF. The CDR3 DNA sequence: TGTGCCAGCAGCTTAGTTAGGGGCGGTTCTGGAAACACCATATATTTT.